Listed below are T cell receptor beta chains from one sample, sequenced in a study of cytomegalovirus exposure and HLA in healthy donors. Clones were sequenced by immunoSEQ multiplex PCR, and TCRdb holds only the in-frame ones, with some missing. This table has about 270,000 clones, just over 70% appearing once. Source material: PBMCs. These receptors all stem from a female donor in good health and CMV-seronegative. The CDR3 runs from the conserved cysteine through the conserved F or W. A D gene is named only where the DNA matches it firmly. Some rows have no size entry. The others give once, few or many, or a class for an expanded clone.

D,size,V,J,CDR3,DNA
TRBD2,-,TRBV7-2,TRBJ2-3,CASSGTGLGMKNTQYF,TGTGCCAGCAGCGGTACGGGACTAGGGATGAAAAATACGCAGTATTTT
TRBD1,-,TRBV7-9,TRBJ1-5,CASSLDRESNQPQHF,TGTGCCAGCAGCTTGGACAGGGAGAGTAATCAGCCCCAGCATTTT
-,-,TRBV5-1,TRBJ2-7,CASSPGSLGSEQYF,TGCGCCAGCAGCCCGGGGAGCCTGGGGAGCGAGCAGTACTTC
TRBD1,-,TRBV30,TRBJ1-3,CAWCGTGAGNTIYF,TGTGCCTGGTGCGGGACAGGGGCTGGAAACACCATATATTTT
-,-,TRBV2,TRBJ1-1,CASRWNRVPNTEAFF,TGTGCCAGCAGATGGAACAGGGTACCAAACACTGAAGCTTTCTTT
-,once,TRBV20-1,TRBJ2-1,CSASQGSEQFF,TGCAGTGCTAGTCAGGGTAGTGAGCAGTTCTTC
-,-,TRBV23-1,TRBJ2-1,CASSHGPDVQGNLYLYNEQFF,TGCGCCAGCAGTCATGGTCCGGACGTACAGGGTAACCTCTACTTATACAATGAGCAGTTCTTC
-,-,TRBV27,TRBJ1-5,CASSEEVQPQHF,TGTGCCAGCAGTGAGGAAGTACAGCCCCAGCATTTT
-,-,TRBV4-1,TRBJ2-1,CASSQERAYNEQFF,TGCGCCAGCAGCCAAGAACGGGCCTACAATGAGCAGTTCTTC
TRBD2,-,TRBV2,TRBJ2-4,CASTSERGRTEYF,TGTGCCAGCACTAGTGAGCGGGGGCGTACGGAGTACTTC
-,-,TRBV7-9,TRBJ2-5,CSSRGGFSGSQETQYF,TGTTCCAGCAGGGGGGGGTTCTCGGGCAGCCAAGAGACCCAGTACTTC
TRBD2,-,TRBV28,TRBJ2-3,CASRGTSGTSTDTQYF,TGTGCCAGCAGAGGGACTAGCGGGACTAGCACAGATACGCAGTATTTT
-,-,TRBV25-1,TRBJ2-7,CASSVSTYEQYF,TGTGCCAGCAGTGTTTCGACTTACGAGCAGTACTTC
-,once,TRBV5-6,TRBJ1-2,CASSLSEAVIRYGYTF,TGTGCCAGCAGCTTGTCTGAGGCGGTTATTCGGTATGGCTACACCTTC
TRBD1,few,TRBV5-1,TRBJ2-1,CASSSSGDRGRNEQFF,TGCGCCAGCAGCTCTAGTGGGGACAGGGGCCGCAATGAGCAGTTCTTC
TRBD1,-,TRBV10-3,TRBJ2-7,CAISEVIGTGLDEQYF,TGTGCCATCAGTGAAGTCATCGGGACAGGGCTCGACGAGCAGTACTTC
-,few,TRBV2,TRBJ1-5,CASRKGGRLDQPQHF,TGTGCCAGCAGGAAAGGTGGTAGGCTAGATCAGCCCCAGCATTTT
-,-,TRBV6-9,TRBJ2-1,CASRRSEQFF,TGTGCCAGCAGGCGGAGTGAGCAGTTCTTC
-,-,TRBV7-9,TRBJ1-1,CSSEGRENTEAFF,TGTTCCAGCGAAGGCCGGGAGAACACTGAAGCTTTCTTT
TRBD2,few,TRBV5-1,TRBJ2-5,CASSLSGTSGRETQYF,TGCGCCAGCAGCTTATCCGGGACTAGCGGGAGAGAGACCCAGTACTTC
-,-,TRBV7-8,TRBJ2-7,CASTPIQGSYEQYF,TGTGCCAGCACCCCGATACAGGGATCCTACGAGCAGTACTTC